This TCR beta chain was recorded in a study of T cells in Graves' hyperthyroidism and ophthalmopathy. Study-level results: Most thyroid clonotypes expanded above 0.001 appeared in blood too.

This clonotype was detected a few times. Its antigen is not known. The germline CDR1 and CDR2 sequences are SQVTM and ANQGSEA. This CDR3 comprises 11 residues. Trimming took off 0 bases at V and 10 bases at J, with 9 bases between the two ends. From RNA transcripts, TCR beta CDR3 regions were amplified. HTBI primers were used for first-round RT-PCR of the TCR CDR3. A single record per CDR3 protein comes from TCRdb applying MiXCR to the multiplex PCR reads. The data contain a few hundred thousand distinct CDR3 sequences, approximately 25% of them seen just once; the ten biggest clones take up around 79%. Stable Graves' hyperthyroidism meant no ophthalmopathy progression within 18 months. Clinical symptoms, serum thyroxine, TRAb, thyroid ultrasound and orbital computed tomography informed diagnoses.

The TCR sequence derives from a man aged 50 to 60 with Graves' hyperthyroidism. The sample consisted of blood. This chain connects TRBV29-1 to TRBJ1-1, with unresolved D. In DNA form, the CDR3 reads TGCAGCGTTGAAGAGGTGAAAGGAGCTTTCTTT. This codes for CSVEEVKGAFF.